One and the same sample provided the 16 T cell receptor beta chains below, sequenced in a study of early T cells in non-severe SARS-CoV-2 infection. Using its own MiXCR run on the 5' RACE reads, TCRdb lists one record per CDR3 protein. The sample holds about 82,000 distinct CDR3 sequences, less than 15% seen once. The sequenced sample was whole blood. These receptors were obtained from an adult who was a healthcare worker with PCR-confirmed SARS-CoV-2 infection or an uninfected control (not recorded which).

The CDR3, as DNA: TGTGCCAGCAGTTTTGGGAGGAGCTCCTACGAGCAGTACTTC. It yields the protein CASSFGRSSYEQYF. The chain couples TRBV5-6 to TRBJ2-7; D is perhaps TRBD2 (6 bases). The ends were cut back, 5 bases at V and 0 bases at J, with 12 bases in the middle. This CDR3 has 14 amino acids. The V gene's germline CDR1 is SGHDT and CDR2 YYEEEE. Full variable domain (outside the CDR3, taken from reference TRBV5-6 and TRBJ2-7): DAGVTQSPTHLIKTRGQQVTLRCSPKSGHDTVSWYQQALGQGPQFIFQYYEEEERQRGNFPDRFSGHQFPNYSSELNVNALLLGDSALYLCASSFGRSSYEQYFGPGTRLTVT.

The J gene is TRBJ2-1, the V gene TRBV7-8; 10 bases are a match to TRBD2. Germline CDR1 is SGHVS and CDR2 is FQNEAQ. The J segment lost 4 bases and the V segment lost 8 bases, leaving 11 bases of the junction unmatched. The CDR3 is 16 amino acids. The CDR3 reads CASASGRAFLYNEQFF. As DNA, the CDR3 is TGTGCCAGCGCGAGCGGGAGGGCTTTCCTATACAATGAGCAGTTCTTC.

This clonotype came up a few times. This chain joins TRBV20-1 and TRBJ1-1; possibly TRBD1 for D (6 bases). This CDR3 contains 15 residues. Trimming left V 2 bases short and J 1 base short, with 14 bases between. Germline V lookup: CDR1 DFQATT, CDR2 SNEGSKA (reference sequence). The chain's CDR3 is CSARTRQVWNTEAFF. CDR3 DNA: TGCAGTGCTAGAACAAGACAGGTCTGGAACACTGAAGCTTTCTTT.

This clonotype came up a few times. V is TRBV27 and J is TRBJ1-1; D is undetermined. Trimming shortened V by 2 bases and J by 4 bases, and 11 bases separated the two germline ends. Per the germline V gene, CDR1 is MNHEY and CDR2 is SMNVEV (reference sequence). The CDR3 extends over 14 amino acids. CDR3 in amino acids: CASSLIGLGTEAFF. The CDR3 DNA sequence: TGTGCCAGCAGTTTAATTGGGTTGGGCACTGAAGCTTTCTTT.

The chain carries TRBV19 and TRBJ2-7; TRBD2 agrees at 9 bases. Germline V gene lookup returns CDR1 LNHDA and CDR2 SQIVND (reference sequence). The V gene end was trimmed by 6 bases and the J gene end by 1 base; junction bases not matched to a gene: 7. The CDR3 loop spans 15 amino acids. In nucleotides, the CDR3 is TGTGCCAGTAGCGGCGGGACTAGCCGTTCCTACGAGCAGTACTTC. Its translation is CASSGGTSRSYEQYF. Full variable domain (outside the CDR3, taken from reference TRBV19 and TRBJ2-7): DGGITQSPKYLFRKEGQNVTLSCEQNLNHDAMYWYRQDPGQGLRLIYYSQIVNDFQKGDIAEGYSVSREKKESFPLTVTSAQKNPTAFYLCASSGGTSRSYEQYFGPGTRLTVT.

This clonotype was picked up a small number of times. The chain carries TRBV2 and TRBJ1-5, with no clear D. Germline CDR1 and CDR2: SNHLY and FYNNEI. Trimming removed 6 bases from V and 3 bases from J, with 12 bases in between. The length of the CDR3 is 14 residues. The DNA for the CDR3 is TGTGCCAGCAGCCAGACGGACTCCAATCAGCCCCAGCATTTT. Encoded protein: CASSQTDSNQPQHF.

This clonotype was detected a few times. The V call is TRBV6-4, the J call TRBJ2-3; TRBD2 aligns across 7 bases. V dropped 0 bases and J dropped 7; count of bases not matched to a gene: 4. CDR3 length equals 14 residues. Germline assignment: CDR1 MRHNA and CDR2 SNTAGT. The CDR3 DNA reads as TGTGCCAGCAGTGACTCGACTAGCCCGCATACGCAGTATTTT. Translation: CASSDSTSPHTQYF.

This clonotype has a count of ten or more. The CDR3 here is CAASIAGAWNEQFF. CDR3 bases: TGTGCCGCCAGTATAGCGGGGGCCTGGAATGAGCAGTTCTTC. The V and J genes are TRBV7-2 and TRBJ2-1; 9 bases are shared with TRBD2. CDR1 is SGHTA, CDR2 FQGNSA, per germline. There are 14 residues in the CDR3. V shed 11 bases and J 7 bases; nucleotides not matched to a gene: 12.

This clonotype has ten or more counts. This chain connects TRBV6-6 to TRBJ2-7; D call uncertain. This CDR3 comprises 15 residues. Trimming removed 2 bases from V and 0 bases from J, with 11 bases in between. The germline V gene has CDR1 MNHNY and CDR2 SVGAGI (reference sequence). The CDR3 here is CASSYRPGLSYEQYF. The DNA of the CDR3 is TGTGCCAGCAGTTACCGCCCAGGTCTCTCCTACGAGCAGTACTTC.

In this sample, this clonotype turned up a few times. The rearrangement joins TRBV7-9 to TRBJ2-5; D remains ambiguous. Germline CDR1 reads SEHNR; CDR2 reads FQNEAQ (reference sequence). The CDR3 covers 11 residues. Trimming left V 2 bases short and J 5 bases short, with 3 bases between. CDR3 sequence reads: CASSLSETQYF. Here the CDR3 DNA reads TGTGCCAGCAGCTTATCGGAGACCCAGTACTTC.

In its sample, this clonotype was seen many times. The chain couples TRBV19 to TRBJ2-4; possibly TRBD1 for D (5 bases). Trimming pared 7 bases from V and 0 bases from J, leaving 13 bases between. CDR3 size: 15 residues. The germline CDR1 and CDR2 sequences are LNHDA and SQIVND (reference sequence). In DNA, the CDR3 is TGTGCCAGTAAGATAAGGGGAATAGCCAAAAACATTCAGTACTTC. Translating it yields CASKIRGIAKNIQYF.

The chain links TRBV7-2 to TRBJ1-3, with D tentatively TRBD1 (5 bases). Germline CDR1 SGHTA, CDR2 FQGNSA. The V gene lost 5 bases and the J gene lost 0 bases, with 14 bases spanning the gap. This CDR3 has 16 amino acids. CDR3 amino acids: CASSPQGSRSGNTIYF. The CDR3 coding sequence is TGTGCCAGCAGCCCCCAGGGATCCCGCTCTGGAAACACCATATATTTT. Variable domain in full (rest from reference TRBV7-2 and TRBJ1-3): GAGVSQSPSNKVTEKGKDVELRCDPISGHTALYWYRQSLGQGLEFLIYFQGNSAPDKSGLPSDRFSAERTGGSVSTLTIQRTQQEDSAVYLCASSPQGSRSGNTIYFGEGSWLTVV.

This clonotype was observed many times. This chain connects TRBV18 to TRBJ1-1, with D maybe TRBD1 (6 bases). The CDR3 has 13 residues. CDR1 and CDR2 (germline): KGHSH, LQKENI. Trimming took off 4 bases at V and 1 base at J, with 7 bases between the two ends. The CDR3 bases are TGTGCCAGCTCACGGACAGAGAACACTGAAGCTTTCTTT. Translated, it gives CASSRTENTEAFF.

This clonotype was found many times. The V gene is TRBV12-3 or TRBV12-4, the J gene TRBJ2-7; D is possibly TRBD1 (6 bases). The CDR3 consists of 13 residues. Trimming pared 2 bases from V and 4 bases from J, leaving 9 bases between. CDR3 in amino acids: CASSLRGWYEQYF. DNA of the CDR3: TGTGCCAGCAGTTTAAGGGGGTGGTACGAGCAGTACTTC.

This clonotype was counted at least ten times. The J gene is TRBJ2-3, the V gene TRBV7-9, with D unresolved. The germline CDR1 and CDR2 sequences are SEHNR and FQNEAQ (reference sequence). The ends were cut back, 0 bases at V and 2 bases at J, with 9 bases in the middle. The CDR3 has 15 residues. The CDR3 DNA follows: TGTGCCAGCAGCTTAGCGGGAAGGGCCACAGATACGCAGTATTTT. Protein: CASSLAGRATDTQYF.

This clonotype was seen a handful of times. The CDR3 DNA reads TGTGCCAGCGTGGAGGGCGGGACCATAGGCTACACCTTC. The encoded protein is CASVEGGTIGYTF. V is TRBV2 and J is TRBJ1-2; a possible D gene is TRBD1 (5 bases). Deletions cut 8 bases from V and 8 bases from J, with 18 bases between. CDR1 and CDR2 (germline): SNHLY, FYNNEI. This CDR3 region has 13 residues.